This T cell receptor beta chain derives from a study of T cell changes during pregnancy in multiple sclerosis. Clones were sequenced by immunoSEQ multiplex PCR, and TCRdb holds only the in-frame ones, with some missing. The repertoire holds 40,000 to 60,000 clones, less than 95% seen once, with approximately 2.9% in the top ten. The CDR3 runs 16 residues. Trimming took 4 bases from V and 5 from J, leaving 20 bases between them. The germline CDR1 and CDR2 sequences are MNHEY and SVGAGI. The material was CD8+ T cells from peripheral blood mononuclear cells, obtained in the second trimester of pregnancy. This clonotype was sampled from a female donor with multiple sclerosis, enrolled in a pregnancy study. This sequence joins TRBV6-5 and TRBJ1-2; TRBD1 is a possible D gene (6 bases). The CDR3 loop reads CASSSTTGPPAYGYTF. CDR3 DNA: TGTGCCAGCAGTTCAACAACAGGGCCCCCAGCTTATGGCTACACCTTC.